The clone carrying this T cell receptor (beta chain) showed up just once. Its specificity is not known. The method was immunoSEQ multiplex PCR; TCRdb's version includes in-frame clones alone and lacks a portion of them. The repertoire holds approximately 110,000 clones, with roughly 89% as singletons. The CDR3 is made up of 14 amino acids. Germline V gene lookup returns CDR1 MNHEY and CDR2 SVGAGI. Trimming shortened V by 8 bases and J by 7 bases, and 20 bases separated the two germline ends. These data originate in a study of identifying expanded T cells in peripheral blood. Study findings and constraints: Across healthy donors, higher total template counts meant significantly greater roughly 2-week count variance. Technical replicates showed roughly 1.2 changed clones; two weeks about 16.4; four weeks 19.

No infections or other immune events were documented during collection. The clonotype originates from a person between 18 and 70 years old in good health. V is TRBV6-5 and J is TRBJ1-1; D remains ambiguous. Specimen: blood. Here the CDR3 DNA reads TGTGCCAGCGTGGATTTGAGGCAATTTGATGAAGCTTTCTTT. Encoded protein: CASVDLRQFDEAFF.